This T cell receptor (beta chain) was captured in a study of response to subunit inactivated influenza vaccine. Regarding the study as a whole: T cells newly recruited by each seasonal influenza vaccination are few, the authors suggested.

Losses at the gene ends were 5 bases for V and 5 bases for J; bases not matched to a gene: 6. The CDR3 spans 16 residues. Germline lookup yields CDR1 SGHTA and CDR2 FQGNSA. TCRdb redid the calling of the RT-PCR reads with MiXCR, one entry per CDR3 protein. The sample has hundreds of thousands of distinct CDR3 sequences; about 15% are singletons. This clonotype was counted between two and nine times. Its target is not known. V gene TRBV7-2 combines with J gene TRBJ2-3, with 14 bases lining up with TRBD2. Sample: PBMCs from blood, taken less than 15 days before vaccination. This TCR came from a man between 45 and 60 years old who received an inactivated influenza vaccine. The CDR3 region has the DNA TGTGCCAGCAGCCCGGGGACTAGCGGGAGATTAGATACGCAGTATTTT. Translating it yields CASSPGTSGRLDTQYF.